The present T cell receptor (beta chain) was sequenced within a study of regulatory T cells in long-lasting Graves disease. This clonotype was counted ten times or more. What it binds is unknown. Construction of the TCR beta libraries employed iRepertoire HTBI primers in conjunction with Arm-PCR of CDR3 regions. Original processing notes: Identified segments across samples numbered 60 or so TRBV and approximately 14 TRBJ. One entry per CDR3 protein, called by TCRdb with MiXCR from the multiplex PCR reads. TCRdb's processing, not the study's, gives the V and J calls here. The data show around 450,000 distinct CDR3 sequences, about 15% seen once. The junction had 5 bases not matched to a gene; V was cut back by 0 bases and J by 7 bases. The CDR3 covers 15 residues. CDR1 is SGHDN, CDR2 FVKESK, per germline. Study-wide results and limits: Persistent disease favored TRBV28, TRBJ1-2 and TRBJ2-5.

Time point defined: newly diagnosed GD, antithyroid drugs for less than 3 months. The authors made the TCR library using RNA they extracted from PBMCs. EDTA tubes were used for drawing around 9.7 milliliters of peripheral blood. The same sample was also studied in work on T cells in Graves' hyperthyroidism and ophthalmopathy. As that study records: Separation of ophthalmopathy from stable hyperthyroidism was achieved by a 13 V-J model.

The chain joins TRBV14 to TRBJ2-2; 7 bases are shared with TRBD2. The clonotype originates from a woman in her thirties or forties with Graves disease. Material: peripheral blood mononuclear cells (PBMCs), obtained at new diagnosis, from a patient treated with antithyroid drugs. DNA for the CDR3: TGTGCCAGCAGCCAAGAACTAGCGAGAATCGGGGAGCTGTTTTTT. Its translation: CASSQELARIGELFF.